In its sample, the clone carrying this T cell receptor (beta chain) was seen a few times. The authors prepared the TCRbeta library with unique molecular identifiers. MiXCR, applied by TCRdb to the PCR reads, yields one record per CDR3 protein. The sample holds about 610,000 distinct CDR3 sequences, over 9.5% seen once. These data belong to a study of T-cell reconstitution after alpha-beta-depleted transplantation in children. Looked up from germline, CDR1 is LGHNA and CDR2 is YNFKEQ. The trim removed 0 bases at V and 4 bases at J, leaving 2 bases unmatched. The CDR3 is made up of 15 amino acids. The sequence derives from a human donor who donated a stem cell graft to a child with acute myeloid leukemia. V and J are TRBV4-2 and TRBJ1-5; 8 nucleotides line up with TRBD1. The starting material was PBMCs from the stem cell graft donor, obtained from the stem cell graft. The CDR3 region is CASSQEDRVNQPQHF. DNA for the CDR3: TGTGCCAGCAGCCAAGAGGACAGGGTTAATCAGCCCCAGCATTTT.